The sequence of this TCR beta chain was determined in a study of PD-L1 blockade in urothelial cancer. Study details: The year 2014 saw patients start atezolizumab, 1,200 mg intravenously every 3 weeks.

Method: immunoSEQ multiplex PCR; TCRdb's copy keeps in-frame clones and lacks some. This sample has around 130,000 clones, with 84% found just once. The CDR3 extends over 17 amino acids. CDR1 and CDR2 from the germline V gene are LNHNV and YYDKDF (reference sequence). After removal of 0 bases from V and 0 bases from J, the junction contained 7 bases not matched to a gene. The time point was: pretreatment peripheral blood. Per-patient samples, pretreatment and on-treatment, numbered 1 to 8. The clonotype was recovered from a man in his fifties with urothelial cancer. The specimen was PBMCs, collected around atezolizumab (anti-PD-L1) treatment. V usage is TRBV15 and J usage is TRBJ1-1; 7 bases are a match to TRBD1. The DNA for the CDR3 is TGTGCCACCAGCAGAGATCCAACCGGGACAGTGAACACTGAAGCTTTCTTT. Its protein is CATSRDPTGTVNTEAFF. Complete variable domain (other parts from reference TRBV15 and TRBJ1-1): DAMVIQNPRYQVTQFGKPVTLSCSQTLNHNVMYWYQQKSSQAPKLLFHYYDKDFNNEADTPDNFQSRRPNTSFCFLDIRSPGLGDTAMYLCATSRDPTGTVNTEAFFGQGTRLTVV.